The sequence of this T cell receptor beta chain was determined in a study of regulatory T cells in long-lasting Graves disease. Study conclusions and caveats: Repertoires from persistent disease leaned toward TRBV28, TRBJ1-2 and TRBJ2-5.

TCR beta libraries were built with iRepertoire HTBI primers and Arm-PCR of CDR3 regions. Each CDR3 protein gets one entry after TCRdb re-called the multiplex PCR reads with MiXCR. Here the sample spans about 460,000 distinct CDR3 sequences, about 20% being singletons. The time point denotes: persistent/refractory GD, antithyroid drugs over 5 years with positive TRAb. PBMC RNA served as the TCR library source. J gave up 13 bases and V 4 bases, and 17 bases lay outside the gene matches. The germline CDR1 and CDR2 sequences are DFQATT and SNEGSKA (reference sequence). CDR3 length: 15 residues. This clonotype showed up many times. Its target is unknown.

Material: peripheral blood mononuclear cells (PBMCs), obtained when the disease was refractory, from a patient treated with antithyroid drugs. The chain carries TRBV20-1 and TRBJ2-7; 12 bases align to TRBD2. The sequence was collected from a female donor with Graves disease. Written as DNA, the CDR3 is TGCAGTGCTAAACTAGCGGGGGGACCACAAGGGACATACTACTTC. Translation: CSAKLAGGPQGTYYF.